These 16 T cell receptor beta chains were all obtained from the same sample, sequenced in a study of blood T cell repertoires in COVID-19. Here immunoSEQ multiplex PCR was the method, and the copy in TCRdb shows in-frame clones only, minus some. Of about 22,000 clones detected, 91% appear once; the ten largest clones hold over 2.5%. The sample taken for sequencing was peripheral blood. Every receptor here comes from an older woman with active COVID-19.

The chain combines TRBV5-1 with TRBJ2-1; 7 nucleotides align to TRBD2. The CDR3 runs to 13 residues. CDR1 is SGHRS, CDR2 YFSETQ, per germline. J was trimmed by 6 bases and V by 7 bases; bases with no gene match: 7. CDR3 in DNA: TGCGCCAGCGCATGGACTAGTGGCAATGAGCAGTTCTTC. Protein product: CASAWTSGNEQFF.

V usage is TRBV4-3 and J usage is TRBJ1-1; tentative D call: TRBD1 (5 bases). Trimming took off 0 bases at V and 7 bases at J, with 15 bases between the two ends. Per the germline V gene, CDR1 is LGHNA and CDR2 is YSLEER. This CDR3 has 15 residues. The CDR3 bases are TGCGCCAGCAGCCAAGATATAAGGGGTAAAGGTGAAGCTTTCTTT. This translates into CASSQDIRGKGEAFF.

The V and J genes are TRBV5-5 and TRBJ1-1; D is perhaps TRBD1 (6 bases). This CDR3 spans 15 amino acids. Germline values: CDR1 SGHKS, CDR2 YYEKEE (reference sequence). V lost 4 bases and J 7 bases, leaving 20 bases between the germline ends. For the CDR3, the DNA is TGTGCCAGCAGCCCGACGAGCAGGGGATACTTTGAAGCTTTCTTT. Protein: CASSPTSRGYFEAFF.

V and J are TRBV9 and TRBJ2-3, with D unclear. The germline gives CDR1 SGDLS, CDR2 YYNGEE. CDR3 size: 12 residues. V was cut by 1 base and J by 6 bases, with 6 bases left in between. The CDR3 DNA follows: TGTGCCAGCAGCGTACCGGTGGATACGCAGTATTTT. This codes for CASSVPVDTQYF. The variable domain in full, completed from reference TRBV9 and TRBJ2-3, reads DSGVTQTPKHLITATGQRVTLRCSPRSGDLSVYWYQQSLDQGLQFLIQYYNGEERAKGNILERFSAQQFPDLHSELNLSSLELGDSALYFCASSVPVDTQYFGPGTRLTVL.

The rearrangement uses TRBV5-1 and TRBJ2-7; 9 bases are a match to TRBD1. The length of the CDR3 is 15 residues. V shed 4 bases and J 2 bases; nucleotides not matched to a gene: 7. Germline V gene sequence: CDR1 SGHRS, CDR2 YFSETQ. CDR3 in amino acids: CASSPGGTGTYEQYF. In DNA form, the CDR3 reads TGCGCCAGCAGCCCTGGGGGGACAGGGACCTACGAGCAGTACTTC.

The rearrangement uses TRBV4-2 and TRBJ2-1; the match to TRBD2 covers 8 bases. V was pared by 4 bases and J by 1 base, with 3 bases of the junction left unmatched. CDR1 is LGHNA, CDR2 YNFKEQ, per germline. The CDR3 is 15 amino acids. The CDR3 nucleotides read TGTGCCAGCAGCCCACTAGCGGAATCCTACAATGAGCAGTTCTTC. Its translation: CASSPLAESYNEQFF.

The chain couples TRBV3-1 (or the pseudogene TRBV3-2) to TRBJ2-2; TRBD2 might be the D (5 bases). CDR1 LGHDT and CDR2 YNNKEL come from the germline V gene (reference sequence). V dropped 0 bases and J dropped 4 bases, with 12 bases sitting between them. This CDR3 has 16 amino acids. The CDR3 nucleotides read TGTGCCAGCAGCCAAGAGGGCATAGGAGGCACCGGGGAGCTGTTTTTT. Protein: CASSQEGIGGTGELFF.

V gene TRBV28 combines with J gene TRBJ2-3; 16 nucleotides agree with TRBD2. Germline assignment: CDR1 MDHEN and CDR2 SYDVKM. The V and J ends lost 4 bases and 1 base, in that order; junction bases with no gene match: 2. CDR3 size: 17 residues. CDR3 nucleotides: TGTGCCAGCAGTTCGGGACTAGCGGGAGGGGGCACAGATACGCAGTATTTT. Protein sequence: CASSSGLAGGGTDTQYF.

The chain links TRBV28 to TRBJ2-7, with 7 bases lining up with TRBD1. J gave up 0 bases and V 8 bases, and 10 bases lay outside the gene matches. In germline, CDR1 is MDHEN, CDR2 SYDVKM. The CDR3 totals 15 residues. The CDR3 loop is CASVTGTASSYEQYF. DNA for the CDR3: TGTGCCAGCGTCACAGGGACAGCCTCCTCCTACGAGCAGTACTTC.

The rearrangement uses TRBV7-9 and TRBJ2-3, with D tentatively TRBD2 (6 bases). Germline V gene sequence: CDR1 SEHNR, CDR2 FQNEAQ (reference sequence). This CDR3 has 15 residues. The germline V and J ends were trimmed by 6 bases and 6 bases, with 19 bases remaining between them. The CDR3 spells CASSHFKGRGDTQYF. For the CDR3, the DNA is TGTGCCAGCAGTCACTTCAAGGGCCGGGGGGATACGCAGTATTTT.

The chain joins TRBV5-4 to TRBJ2-3; 7 nucleotides match TRBD2. The V gene end was trimmed by 0 bases and the J gene end by 4 bases; junction bases not matched to a gene: 11. The CDR3 length is 17 residues. Germline CDR1 and CDR2: SGHNT and YYREEE (reference sequence). The chain's CDR3 is CASSLAPGGGAADTQYF. In DNA, the CDR3 is TGTGCCAGCAGCTTGGCCCCTGGCGGGGGAGCCGCAGATACGCAGTATTTT.

This rearrangement joins TRBV30 to TRBJ2-6; D is unclear. Trimming stripped 3 bases from V and 0 bases from J, with 6 bases between. Looked up from germline, CDR1 is GTSNPN and CDR2 is SVGIG (reference sequence). This CDR3 has 14 residues. The CDR3 coding sequence is TGTGCCTGGAGATTCTCCTCTGGGGCCAACGTCCTGACTTTC. Its protein product is CAWRFSSGANVLTF. Complete variable domain (other parts from reference TRBV30 and TRBJ2-6): SQTIHQWPATLVQPVGSPLSLECTVEGTSNPNLYWYRQAAGRGLQLLFYSVGIGQISSEVPQNLSASRPQDRQFILSSKKLLLSDSGFYLCAWRFSSGANVLTFGAGSRLTVL.

This clone came up once. CDR3 sequence (DNA): TGTGCCAGCAGCCCGCGACTAGCGGGAGGGAACTACCGATACAATGAGCAGTTCTTC. It yields the protein CASSPRLAGGNYRYNEQFF. V is TRBV27 and J is TRBJ2-1; 14 bases fit TRBD2. Per germline, CDR1 MNHEY and CDR2 SMNVEV (reference sequence). The CDR3 has 19 amino acids. The J segment lost 4 bases and the V segment lost 6 bases, leaving 14 bases of the junction unmatched.

The V call is TRBV5-1, the J call TRBJ2-7, with D possibly matching TRBD2 (5 bases). The CDR3 length is 13 residues. The germline V gene encodes CDR1 SGHRS and CDR2 YFSETQ. The V end was cut by 0 bases, the J end by 2 bases, with 6 bases between. CDR3 loop: CASSLDGTYEQYF. DNA for the CDR3: TGCGCCAGCAGCTTGGACGGGACCTACGAGCAGTACTTC.

The chain links TRBV19 to TRBJ2-1; 16 bases fit TRBD2. The V gene's germline CDR1 is LNHDA and CDR2 SQIVND (reference sequence). With V trimmed by 7 bases and J by 10 bases, 7 bases remained unmatched. This CDR3 region has 15 residues. The CDR3, as DNA: TGTGCCAGTAAGGGACTAGCGGGAGGGTTGTTGGAGCAGTTCTTC. Protein product: CASKGLAGGLLEQFF. Combining the CDR3 with reference TRBV19 and TRBJ2-1 gives the whole variable domain DGGITQSPKYLFRKEGQNVTLSCEQNLNHDAMYWYRQDPGQGLRLIYYSQIVNDFQKGDIAEGYSVSREKKESFPLTVTSAQKNPTAFYLCASKGLAGGLLEQFFGPGTRLTVL.

The chain is built from TRBV6-5 and TRBJ1-6; D unclear. V was clipped by 10 bases and J by 1 base, with 8 bases between them. CDR1 is MNHEY and CDR2 is SVGAGI in the germline V gene. CDR3 size: 13 residues. The CDR3 sequence: CATIGSYNSPLHF. The CDR3 nucleotides read TGTGCCACCATCGGGTCCTATAATTCACCCCTCCACTTT.